This T cell receptor (beta chain) was identified during a study of prognosis after radiotherapy for stage I lung cancer. Study information: Median age was around 70 years (roughly 50 to 84) among around 13 men and over 5 women.

Whole-study findings and limits: Shannon entropy (measured after stereotactic body radiation therapy) was lower in patients who went on to develop distant metastases. The question of whether the expanded TCR clones were tumor-specific was not determined.

This clonotype was found many times. Its antigen is still unknown. This CDR3 has 15 amino acids. The V gene end was trimmed by 1 base and the J gene end by 4 bases; junction bases not matched to a gene: 6. Per the germline V gene, CDR1 is DFQATT and CDR2 is SNEGSKA (reference sequence). Genomic DNA was the source, and TCR beta CDR3 was amplified from it by two-round multiplex PCR. Primers specific to each TRBV and TRBJ gene drove first-round PCR. TCRdb reanalysed the multiplex PCR reads using MiXCR and keeps one entry per CDR3 protein. The profile shows 11,000 to 15,000 distinct CDR3 sequences, just under 30% of them singletons.

The chain recombines TRBV20-1 with TRBJ2-2; TRBD2 matches at 7 bases. The specimen was PBMCs, collected before or after stereotactic body radiation therapy (not recorded which). This clonotype was obtained from a donor aged 50 or older with non-small cell lung cancer. The CDR3 nucleotides are TGCAGTGCTAGAGTACTAGCGAAAGGCACCGGGGAGCTGTTTTTT. Protein: CSARVLAKGTGELFF.